This passage covers 13 T cell receptor beta chains from one sample sequenced in a study of blood T cell repertoires in COVID-19. TCRdb's copy holds only in-frame clones and misses some; the assay was immunoSEQ multiplex PCR. Among under 150,000 clones listed, more than 70% were seen once. The sample comprised peripheral blood. The receptors stem from a human donor in a cohort sampled during active COVID-19.

The chain has TRBV3-1 (or the pseudogene TRBV3-2) and TRBJ2-5; 7 bases are a match to TRBD2. The CDR3 extends over 17 amino acids. Germline V gene data show CDR1 as LGHDT and CDR2 as YNNKEL (reference sequence). The J segment lost 2 bases and the V segment lost 0 bases, leaving 9 bases of the junction unmatched. The CDR3 DNA sequence: TGTGCCAGCAGCCAAGATCTGTCTAGCGGAGAACAAGAGACCCAGTACTTC. Translation: CASSQDLSSGEQETQYF.

The rearrangement links TRBV11-3 to TRBJ2-5, with 8 bases that match TRBD1. Germline CDR1 is SGHNT and CDR2 is YENEEA. J gave up 5 bases and V 4 bases, and 3 bases lay outside the gene matches. This CDR3 has 13 amino acids. The CDR3 protein is CASSSRTGETQYF. The CDR3 DNA sequence: TGTGCCAGCAGCTCCCGGACAGGGGAGACCCAGTACTTC.

The V call is TRBV19, the J call TRBJ1-5; 7 bases align to TRBD1. This CDR3 has 16 amino acids. CDR1 and CDR2 (germline): LNHDA, SQIVND (reference sequence). The V and J ends lost 7 bases and 2 bases, in that order; junction bases with no gene match: 11. The CDR3 loop reads CASTTERGRGNQPQHF. The CDR3 bases are TGTGCCAGTACGACCGAAAGGGGGCGAGGCAATCAGCCCCAGCATTTT.

V gene TRBV7-2 combines with J gene TRBJ1-2; 10 bases fit TRBD1. Germline CDR1 and CDR2: SGHTA and FQGNSA. The CDR3 consists of 15 residues. Trimming at V came to 4 bases and at J to 7 bases, leaving 9 bases not matched to a gene. Written as DNA, the CDR3 is TGTGCCAGCAGCTCTCGGACAGGGGGGGAGTCTGGCTACACCTTC. Its protein is CASSSRTGGESGYTF.

V is TRBV9 and J is TRBJ1-5, with 10 bases lining up with TRBD1. V lost 0 bases, J lost 6 bases, and 0 bases stayed unmatched. There are 14 residues in the CDR3. Germline V gives CDR1 SGDLS, CDR2 YYNGEE. The CDR3 DNA reads TGTGCCAGCAGCGTAGGGACAGGGGGTCAGCCCCAGCATTTT. Translated, it gives CASSVGTGGQPQHF.

The rearrangement joins TRBV9 to TRBJ1-6; 12 bases agree with TRBD1. This CDR3 contains 16 residues. CDR1 and CDR2 (germline): SGDLS, YYNGEE. Trimming cost V 0 bases and J 14 bases; bases outside gene matches: 9. The CDR3, as DNA: TGTGCCAGCAGCGTAGGTCTGGGACAGGGGGCGATAGCCCTCCACTTT. This gives the protein CASSVGLGQGAIALHF.

This chain uses TRBV6-5 with TRBJ2-3, with TRBD2 matching 8 bases. The V gene end was trimmed by 6 bases and the J gene end by 2 bases; junction bases not matched to a gene: 4. The CDR3 has 14 amino acids. Germline CDR1 is MNHEY and CDR2 is SVGAGI. CDR3 DNA sequence: TGTGCCAGCAGCAGCGGGGGTAACACAGATACGCAGTATTTT. Amino acids: CASSSGGNTDTQYF.

CDR3 sequence reads: CASSLALRETQYF. For the CDR3, the DNA is TGTGCCAGCAGCTTAGCGTTGCGAGAGACCCAGTACTTC. The J gene is TRBJ2-5, the V gene TRBV11-2, with D unclear. The V and J ends lost 1 base and 4 bases respectively, with 7 bases between them. The CDR3 has 13 residues. Germline values: CDR1 SGHAT, CDR2 FQNNGV.

The chain carries TRBV19 and TRBJ1-6; 9 bases align to TRBD1. The trim removed 4 bases at V and 8 bases at J, leaving 6 bases unmatched. Per germline, CDR1 LNHDA and CDR2 SQIVND (reference sequence). This CDR3 has 15 residues. The CDR3 sequence: CASSRGQGNDSPLHF. Here the CDR3 DNA reads TGTGCCAGTAGTAGGGGACAGGGAAATGATTCACCCCTCCACTTT.

The sample holds one count of this clone. This chain joins TRBV11-2 and TRBJ1-1; 11 bases match TRBD1. CDR3 length: 14 amino acids. Trimming at V came to 5 bases and at J to 4 bases, leaving 3 bases not matched to a gene. CDR1 and CDR2 (germline): SGHAT, FQNNGV. CDR3 loop: CASSPGTGGTEAFF. In DNA form, the CDR3 reads TGTGCCAGCAGCCCTGGGACAGGGGGCACTGAAGCTTTCTTT.

This clone was detected once. A read error may account for a junction end that differs from germline. This chain links TRBV5-4 with TRBJ2-2; D perhaps matches TRBD2 (5 bases). Germline V gives CDR1 SGHNT, CDR2 YYREEE (reference sequence). The CDR3 consists of 18 residues. The CDR3 is CASSPGPGSVSNTGELFF. CDR3 in DNA: TGTGCCAGCAGCCCGGGCCCGGGTAGCGTCTCGAACACCGGGGAACTGTTTTTT.

The chain links TRBV5-1 to TRBJ2-1, with TRBD2 matching over 12 bases. The CDR3 contains 18 residues. CDR1 SGHRS and CDR2 YFSETQ come from the germline V gene. After removal of 2 bases from V and 4 bases from J, the junction contained 10 bases not matched to a gene. In DNA form, the CDR3 reads TGCGCCAGCAGCTTTCGGGGACTAGCGGGTAGGGAATACAATGAGCAGTTCTTC. Encoded protein: CASSFRGLAGREYNEQFF.

The chain joins TRBV30 to TRBJ1-2; 12 nucleotides line up with TRBD1. The CDR3 is made up of 15 amino acids. The junction had 10 bases not matched to a gene; V was cut back by 3 bases and J by 8 bases. Germline V lookup: CDR1 GTSNPN, CDR2 SVGIG (reference sequence). DNA for the CDR3: TGTGCCTGGAGGGAAAGGGGACAGGGGGCGGGAGGCTACACCTTC. Encoded protein: CAWRERGQGAGGYTF.